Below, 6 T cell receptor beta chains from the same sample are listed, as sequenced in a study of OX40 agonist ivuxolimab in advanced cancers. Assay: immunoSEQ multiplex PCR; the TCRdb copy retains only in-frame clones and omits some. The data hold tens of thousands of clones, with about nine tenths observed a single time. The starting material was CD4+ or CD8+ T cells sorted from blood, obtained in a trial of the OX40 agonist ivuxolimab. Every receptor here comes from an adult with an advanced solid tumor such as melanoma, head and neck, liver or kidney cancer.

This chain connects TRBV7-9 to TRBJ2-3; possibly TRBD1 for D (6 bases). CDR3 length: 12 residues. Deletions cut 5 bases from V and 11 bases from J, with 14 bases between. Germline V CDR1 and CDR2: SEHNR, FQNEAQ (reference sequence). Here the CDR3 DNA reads TGTGCCAGCAGCCCCGACAGGCAAAAGCAGTATTTT. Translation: CASSPDRQKQYF.

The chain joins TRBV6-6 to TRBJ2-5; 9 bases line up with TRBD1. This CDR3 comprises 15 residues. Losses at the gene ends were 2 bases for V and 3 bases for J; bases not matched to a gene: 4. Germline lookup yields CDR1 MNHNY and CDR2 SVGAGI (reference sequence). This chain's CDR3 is CASSYPDRGEETQYF. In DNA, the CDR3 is TGTGCCAGCAGTTACCCGGACAGGGGAGAAGAGACCCAGTACTTC.

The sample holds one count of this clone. The DNA for the CDR3 is TGCGCCAGCAGCTCTGGGGGGTCAGATACGCAGTATTTT. Translation gives CASSSGGSDTQYF. V and J are TRBV5-1 and TRBJ2-3; D perhaps matches TRBD2 (6 bases). V lost 3 bases, J lost 4 bases, and 9 bases lay in between. The length of the CDR3 is 13 residues. The V gene's germline CDR1 is SGHRS and CDR2 YFSETQ.

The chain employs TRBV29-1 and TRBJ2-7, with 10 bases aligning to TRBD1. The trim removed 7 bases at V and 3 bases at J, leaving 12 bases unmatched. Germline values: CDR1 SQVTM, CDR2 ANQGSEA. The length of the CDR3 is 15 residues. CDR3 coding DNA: TGCAGCGCCACGGGGTCGAGGACAGGGGGCTACGAGCAGTACTTC. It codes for CSATGSRTGGYEQYF.

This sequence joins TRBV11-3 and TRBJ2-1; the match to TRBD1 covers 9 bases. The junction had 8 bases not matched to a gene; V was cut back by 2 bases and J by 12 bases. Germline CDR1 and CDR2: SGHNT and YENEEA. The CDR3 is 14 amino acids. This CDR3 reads CASSLSQGTGRQFF. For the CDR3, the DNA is TGTGCCAGCAGCTTATCACAAGGGACAGGGCGGCAGTTCTTC. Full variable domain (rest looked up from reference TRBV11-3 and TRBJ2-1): EAGVVQSPRYKIIEKKQPVAFWCNPISGHNTLYWYLQNLGQGPELLIRYENEEAVDDSQLPKDRFSAERLKGVDSTLKIQPAELGDSAVYLCASSLSQGTGRQFFGPGTRLTVL.

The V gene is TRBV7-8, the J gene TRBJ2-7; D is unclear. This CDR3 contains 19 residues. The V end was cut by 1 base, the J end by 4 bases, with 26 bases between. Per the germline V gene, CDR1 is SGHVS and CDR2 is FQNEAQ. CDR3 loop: CASSLVPAMIRVQRYEQYF. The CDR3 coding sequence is TGTGCCAGCAGCTTAGTGCCAGCGATGATTCGGGTACAGAGGTACGAGCAGTACTTC.